This T cell receptor beta chain was recorded in a study of control samples from healthy donors and cancer patients. Germline-derived CDR1 and CDR2 are SEHNR and FQNEAQ (reference sequence). The CDR3 has 15 amino acids. V trimming: 5 bases; J trimming: 1 base; junction bases outside the gene matches: 7. Using immunoSEQ multiplex PCR, the repertoire was profiled, and TCRdb retains in-frame clones only, with some absent. The table shows around 150,000 clones, with just under 95% occurring only once. This receptor was obtained from a woman aged 40-49 years in good health. The source material was blood. This chain uses TRBV7-9 with TRBJ1-1; 7 nucleotides agree with TRBD1. The CDR3 DNA reads TGTGCCAGCAGCATAGACAGGGTTCGGAACACTGAAGCTTTCTTT. Protein sequence: CASSIDRVRNTEAFF.